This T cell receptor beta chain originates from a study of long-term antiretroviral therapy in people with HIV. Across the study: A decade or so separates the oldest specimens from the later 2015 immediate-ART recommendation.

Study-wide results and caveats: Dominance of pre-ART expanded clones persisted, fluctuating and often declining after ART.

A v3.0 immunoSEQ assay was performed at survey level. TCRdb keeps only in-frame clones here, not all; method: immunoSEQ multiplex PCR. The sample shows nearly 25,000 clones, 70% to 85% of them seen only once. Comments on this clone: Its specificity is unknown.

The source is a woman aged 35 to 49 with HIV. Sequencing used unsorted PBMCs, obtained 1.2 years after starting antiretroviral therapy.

The CDR3 sequence: CAWNHRGIEAFF. The CDR3, as DNA: TGTGCCTGGAATCACAGGGGAATTGAAGCTTTCTTT. The V and J genes are TRBV30 and TRBJ1-1, with 7 bases identical to TRBD1. CDR1 is GTSNPN, CDR2 SVGIG, per germline (reference sequence). Unmatched junction bases numbered 6, after V lost 4 bases and J lost 7 bases. The CDR3 runs 12 residues.